Included here is one T cell receptor (beta chain) sequence, with context. This sample stems from a study of patients and donors after allogeneic stem cell transplantation. MiXCR, run by TCRdb on the RT-PCR reads, gives a single entry per CDR3 protein. The profile shows 920,000 or so distinct CDR3 sequences, about a sixth of them singletons. The CDR3 runs to 15 residues. CDR1 is SGHNT and CDR2 is YYREEE in the germline V gene (reference sequence). The germline V and J ends were trimmed by 4 bases and 4 bases, with 17 bases remaining between them. Sequencing used blood, either unsorted or a sorted T cell fraction (not recorded which). This clonotype was sampled from a human donor who was either an allogeneic HSCT recipient or a stem cell or donor lymphocyte infusion donor (not recorded which). It is not recorded whose cells these are; they may come from a transplant donor. V gene TRBV5-4 combines with J gene TRBJ1-2; D is perhaps TRBD1 (5 bases). The CDR3 DNA reads as TGTGCCAGCAGCACCGACAGAAAATTATCCTATGGCTACACCTTC. Translating it yields CASSTDRKLSYGYTF.